Included here is one T cell receptor (beta chain) sequence, with context. The CDR3 has 15 amino acids. J gave up 1 base and V 0 bases, and 3 bases lay outside the gene matches. Germline V lookup: CDR1 LGHNT, CDR2 FRNRAP. The sample belongs to a study of cytomegalovirus exposure and HLA in healthy donors. About the research overall: An early data release held tens of millions of unique TCRs from HLA-typed donors.

Use of 60 Vbeta and 13 Jbeta primers characterized the PCR. Profiled with immunoSEQ multiplex PCR; TCRdb holds only in-frame clones, not every one. The sample records about 210,000 clones, around 78% being singletons. This sequence originates from a woman between 25 and 40 years old in good health and CMV-seropositive. Sequencing used PBMCs. This rearrangement joins TRBV12-5 to TRBJ2-7; 7 bases align to TRBD2. CDR3 residues: CASGLVLGGSYEQYF. CDR3 in DNA: TGTGCTAGTGGTTTGGTTTTGGGGGGGTCCTACGAGCAGTACTTC.